The 12 T cell receptor beta chains listed next were all sequenced from one sample in a study of T cell repertoires in cytomegalovirus infection. TCRdb re-called the reads with MiXCR, one entry per CDR3 protein. In the table there are about 110,000 distinct CDR3 sequences, roughly 41% of which are singletons. Their antigens are not known. The material was CD8+ T cells from cultured PBMCs, obtained from culture after CMV antigen stimulation. These receptors all stem from a human donor in good health (CMV status not recorded). Some clones in this sample may be carry-over from other donors' samples.

The chain carries TRBV7-2 and TRBJ1-3, with a weak D call TRBD1 (5 bases). Trimming took 9 bases from V and 6 from J, leaving 24 bases between them. Per germline, CDR1 SGHTA and CDR2 FQGNSA. The CDR3 has 16 residues. In DNA, the CDR3 is TGTGCCAGACCCGAACGGGACCGAATTGAGGAAAACACCATATATTTT. Translating it yields CARPERDRIEENTIYF.

The gene calls are TRBV12-3 or TRBV12-4 and TRBJ2-1; 8 positions agree with TRBD2. There are 12 residues in the CDR3. The V gene end was trimmed by 4 bases and the J gene end by 9 bases; junction bases not matched to a gene: 2. CDR3 DNA sequence: TGTGCCAGCAGTTCCGGGACTAGTGAGCAGTTCTTC. Encoded protein: CASSSGTSEQFF.

The chain recombines TRBV15 with TRBJ2-2, with D possibly TRBD1 on 5 matching bases. The CDR3 runs 15 residues. The germline V and J ends were trimmed by 5 bases and 4 bases, with 14 bases remaining between them. Germline CDR1 and CDR2: LNHNV and YYDKDF (reference sequence). DNA for the CDR3: TGTGCCACCAGCGGCCTGGACACGGGCACCGGGGAGCTGTTTTTT. Amino acid sequence: CATSGLDTGTGELFF.

This clonotype came up many times. The chain couples TRBV7-9 to TRBJ1-5; possible D gene TRBD1, 5 bases. CDR1 SEHNR and CDR2 FQNEAQ come from the germline V gene (reference sequence). V dropped 5 bases and J dropped 7 bases, with 9 bases sitting between them. The CDR3 runs to 12 residues. Written as DNA, the CDR3 is TGTGCCAGCAGCGATGGGGGGCAGCCCCAGCATTTT. It yields the protein CASSDGGQPQHF.

This clonotype was seen a handful of times. The V gene is TRBV19, the J gene TRBJ2-3; maybe TRBD2 (6 bases). Germline-derived CDR1 and CDR2 are LNHDA and SQIVND (reference sequence). This CDR3 spans 13 amino acids. The V end was cut by 4 bases, the J end by 2 bases, with 7 bases between. The CDR3 region is CASSTGLTDTQYF. The DNA for the CDR3 is TGTGCCAGTAGTACGGGACTCACAGATACGCAGTATTTT.

This clonotype was seen a few times. The chain couples TRBV2 to TRBJ2-1; a weak D match, TRBD2 (6 bases). Deletions cut 6 bases from V and 5 bases from J, with 17 bases between. This CDR3 has 15 residues. Germline V gene lookup returns CDR1 SNHLY and CDR2 FYNNEI. The CDR3, as DNA: TGTGCCAGCAGCTACACTAGCAGGCTAGACAATGAGCAGTTCTTC. The encoded protein is CASSYTSRLDNEQFF.

The chain links TRBV15 to TRBJ2-1; tentative D call: TRBD1 (7 bases). The CDR3 runs to 16 residues. The V end was cut by 6 bases, the J end by 3 bases, with 18 bases between. The germline CDR1 and CDR2 sequences are LNHNV and YYDKDF (reference sequence). The CDR3 region is CATSHSAGQLYNEQFF. CDR3 nucleotides: TGTGCCACCAGTCATTCCGCGGGACAGCTCTACAATGAGCAGTTCTTC.

The chain joins TRBV7-9 to TRBJ2-7, with D unclear. V was cut by 1 base and J by 3 bases, with 7 bases left in between. The CDR3 contains 13 residues. Germline V lookup: CDR1 SEHNR, CDR2 FQNEAQ (reference sequence). CDR3 nucleotides: TGTGCCAGCAGCTTAGGCCAACGCTACGAGCAGTACTTC. It specifies CASSLGQRYEQYF. Looking up the rest from reference TRBV7-9 and TRBJ2-7 gives the full variable domain: DTGVSQNPRHKITKRGQNVTFRCDPISEHNRLYWYRQTLGQGPEFLTYFQNEAQLEKSRLLSDRFSAERPKGSFSTLEIQRTEQGDSAMYLCASSLGQRYEQYFGPGTRLTVT.

In DNA, the CDR3 is TGCAGCGTTGCGAGCAGGGCCACGTACGAGCAGTACTTC. Amino acid sequence: CSVASRATYEQYF. V gene TRBV29-1 combines with J gene TRBJ2-7, with a possible D match to TRBD1 (5 bases). Per the germline V gene, CDR1 is SQVTM and CDR2 is ANQGSEA. The CDR3 is made up of 13 amino acids. Trimming shortened V by 4 bases and J by 4 bases, and 14 bases separated the two germline ends.

V is TRBV12-3 or TRBV12-4 and J is TRBJ1-2; TRBD1 matches at 8 bases. After removal of 4 bases from V and 6 bases from J, the junction contained 4 bases not matched to a gene. The CDR3 loop spans 13 amino acids. CDR3 in DNA: TGTGCCAGCAGTTCTTGGACAGGGAATGGCTACACCTTC. It yields the protein CASSSWTGNGYTF.

The J gene is TRBJ1-1, the V gene TRBV4-1, with D possibly TRBD1 on 5 matching bases. CDR1 MGHRA and CDR2 YSYEKL come from the germline V gene. The CDR3 is 15 residues long. Trimming took off 1 base at V and 0 bases at J, with 9 bases between the two ends. The CDR3 here is CASSQVGHLNTEAFF. DNA for the CDR3: TGCGCCAGCAGCCAAGTTGGACATCTGAACACTGAAGCTTTCTTT.

The CDR3 nucleotides read TGTGCCAGCAGCCAAGATCTTGGGGTAGTTGGAAACACCATATATTTT. Translation gives CASSQDLGVVGNTIYF. This sequence joins TRBV4-2 and TRBJ1-3; no reliable D call. Trimming took 0 bases from V and 3 from J, leaving 12 bases between them. CDR1 LGHNA and CDR2 YNFKEQ come from the germline V gene. This CDR3 spans 16 amino acids.